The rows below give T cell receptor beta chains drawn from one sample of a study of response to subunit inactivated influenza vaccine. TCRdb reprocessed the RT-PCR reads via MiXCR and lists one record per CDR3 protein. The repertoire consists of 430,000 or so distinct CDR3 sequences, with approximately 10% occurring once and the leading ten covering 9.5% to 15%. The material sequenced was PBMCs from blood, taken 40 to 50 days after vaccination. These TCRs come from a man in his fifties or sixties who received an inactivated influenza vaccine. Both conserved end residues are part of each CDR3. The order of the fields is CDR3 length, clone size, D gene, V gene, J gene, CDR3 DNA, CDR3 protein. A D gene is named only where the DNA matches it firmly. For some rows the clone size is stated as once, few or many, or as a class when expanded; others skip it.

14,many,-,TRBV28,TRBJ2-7,TGTGCCAGCAGACCGCCGAGACAGACCTACGAGCAGTACTTC,CASRPPRQTYEQYF
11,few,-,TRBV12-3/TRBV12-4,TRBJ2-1,TGTGCCAGCAGGACCATCAAAGGGCAGTTCTTC,CASRTIKGQFF
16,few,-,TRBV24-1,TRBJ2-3,TGTGCCACCAGTGATTTGGGGGGACACAACACAGATACGCAGTATTTT,CATSDLGGHNTDTQYF
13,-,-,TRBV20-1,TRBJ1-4,TGCAGTGCTTATTCCTCTCGATCTGAAAAACTGTTTTTT,CSAYSSRSEKLFF
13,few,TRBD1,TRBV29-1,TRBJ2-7,TGCAGCGTTGGACAGGGGGCGAACTACGAGCAGTACTTC,CSVGQGANYEQYF
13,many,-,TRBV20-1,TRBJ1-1,TGCAGTGCTAGAGGCCTAGCTACCCTCCGAGCTTTCTTT,CSARGLATLRAFF
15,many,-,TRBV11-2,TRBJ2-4,TGTGCCAGCACCGATAACAGGGAGGCCAAAAACATTCAGTACTTC,CASTDNREAKNIQYF
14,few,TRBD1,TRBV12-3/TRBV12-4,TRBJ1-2,TGTGCCAGCAGTACACAGGGGGTTGGCTATGGCTACACCTTC,CASSTQGVGYGYTF
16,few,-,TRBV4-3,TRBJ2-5,TGCGCCAGCAGCCAAAAGAGGTTTCGGGGACAAGAGACCCAGTACTTC,CASSQKRFRGQETQYF
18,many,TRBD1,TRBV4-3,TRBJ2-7,TGCGCCAGCAGCCAAGATCTGGGACAGGGGGCTTTAACCTACGAGCAGTACTTC,CASSQDLGQGALTYEQYF
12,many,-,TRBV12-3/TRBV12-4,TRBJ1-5,TGTGCCAGCAGTTTAGCAGGTCAGCCCCAGCATTTT,CASSLAGQPQHF
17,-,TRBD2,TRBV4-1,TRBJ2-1,TGCGCCAGCAGCTCGCATCCCCTAGCGGGGGGGCCCCATGAGCAGTTCTTC,CASSSHPLAGGPHEQFF
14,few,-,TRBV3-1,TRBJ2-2,TGTGCCAGCAGTCCGCCGATGACAGCCGGGGAGCTGTTTTTT,CASSPPMTAGELFF
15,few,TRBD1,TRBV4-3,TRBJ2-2,TGCGCCAGCAGCCAAGACGGGACAGCCACCGGGGAGCTGTTTTTT,CASSQDGTATGELFF
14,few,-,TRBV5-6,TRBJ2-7,TGTGCCAGCAGCTTGGACAGGGAGGAATACGAGCAGTACTTC,CASSLDREEYEQYF
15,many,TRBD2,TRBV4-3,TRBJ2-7,TGCGCCAGCAGCGTAAAGCGGGACCTCTCCTACGAGCAGTACTTC,CASSVKRDLSYEQYF
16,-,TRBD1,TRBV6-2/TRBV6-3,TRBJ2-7,TGTGCCAGCAGTTACTCGGCGGGACAGGGGGCCTACGAGCAGTACTTC,CASSYSAGQGAYEQYF
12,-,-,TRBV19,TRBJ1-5,TGTGCCAGTAGTAAGACGCCCCAGCCCCAGAATTTT,CASSKTPQPQNF
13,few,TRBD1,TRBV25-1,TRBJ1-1,TGTGCCAGCAGAGCGTCAGGGGGCACTGAAGCTTTCTTT,CASRASGGTEAFF
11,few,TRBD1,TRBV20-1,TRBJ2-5,TGCAGTGCTACCAGGGGGCAGACCCAGTACTTC,CSATRGQTQYF